Here is one T cell receptor beta chain with its context. Its antigen is still unknown. Assay used: immunoSEQ multiplex PCR; TCRdb lists only in-frame clones, some missing. The sample consists of 70,000 to 95,000 clones, approximately 91% of them appearing once. The CDR3 runs 15 residues. Between the trimmed V and J ends, which lost 3 bases and 0 bases, there was a span of 10 bases. The germline V gene has CDR1 SNHLY and CDR2 FYNNEI. This entry belongs to a study of OX40 agonist ivuxolimab in advanced cancers. Whole-study results and caveats: It was also the case that some nonresponders had low normalized T-cell clonal expansion.

The chain links TRBV2 to TRBJ2-3; no definite D call. The clonotype comes from an adult with an advanced solid tumor such as melanoma, head and neck, liver or kidney cancer. Specimen: CD4+ or CD8+ T cells sorted from blood, collected in a trial of the OX40 agonist ivuxolimab. The CDR3 region is CASSDQDGSTDTQYF. For the CDR3, the DNA is TGTGCCAGCAGTGATCAAGACGGTAGCACAGATACGCAGTATTTT.